The 22 T cell receptor beta chains in this list originate from one sample, sequenced in a study of CD8+ T cells in alopecia areata. Sample treatment: oral pan-JAK inhibitor, 5-10 mg twice daily. RNA was isolated and reverse transcribed to cDNA, the sequencing template. Here immunoSEQ multiplex PCR was the method, and the copy in TCRdb shows in-frame clones only, minus some. The data show approximately 200,000 clones, more than 55% seen once. Material: CD4+ T cells sorted from blood, obtained at week 4, from a patient treated with tofacitinib. These receptor sequences come from a human donor with alopecia areata.

J is TRBJ2-3 and V is TRBV15, with D possibly matching TRBD2 (6 bases). Germline V gives CDR1 LNHNV, CDR2 YYDKDF (reference sequence). V was clipped by 4 bases and J by 8 bases, with 10 bases between them. This CDR3 comprises 12 residues. This CDR3 reads CATSTTGVTQYF. The CDR3 nucleotides are TGTGCCACCAGCACTACGGGAGTTACGCAGTATTTT.

This clone was observed a handful of times. V gene TRBV18 combines with J gene TRBJ2-1, with TRBD1 matching 7 bases. CDR3 length: 17 amino acids. Trimming at V came to 5 bases and at J to 0 bases, leaving 10 bases not matched to a gene. Germline assignment: CDR1 KGHSH and CDR2 LQKENI. As DNA, the CDR3 is TGTGCCAGCTCAGGGACAGCTGGGGCCGCCTCCTACAATGAGCAGTTCTTC. It yields the protein CASSGTAGAASYNEQFF. The full variable domain, in which reference TRBV18 and TRBJ2-1 provide the parts outside the CDR3, is NAGVMQNPRHLVRRRGQEARLRCSPMKGHSHVYWYRQLPEEGLKFMVYLQKENIIDESGMPKERFSAEFPKEGPSILRIQQVVRGDSAAYFCASSGTAGAASYNEQFFGPGTRLTVL.

The J gene is TRBJ2-5, the V gene TRBV13, with 14 bases matching TRBD2. CDR3 length equals 17 residues. CDR1 and CDR2 (germline): PRHDT, FYEKMQ (reference sequence). Unmatched junction bases numbered 11, after V lost 5 bases and J lost 6 bases. As DNA, the CDR3 is TGTGCCAGCAGCATCCCGGGGACTAGCGGGAGCATACAGACCCAGTACTTC. Translated: CASSIPGTSGSIQTQYF.

This clone occurred a few times. The chain uses TRBV28 and TRBJ2-3; 11 bases fit TRBD2. The V and J ends lost 7 bases and 7 bases, in that order; junction bases with no gene match: 7. The CDR3 totals 14 residues. The germline V gene has CDR1 MDHEN and CDR2 SYDVKM. CDR3 in amino acids: CASTLAGGGNTQYF. CDR3 nucleotide sequence: TGTGCCAGCACCTTAGCGGGAGGGGGGAATACGCAGTATTTT.

The rearrangement uses TRBV2 and TRBJ2-3; TRBD1 agrees at 7 bases. CDR3 size: 15 residues. Germline V gene data show CDR1 as SNHLY and CDR2 as FYNNEI. Unmatched junction bases numbered 4, after V lost 4 bases and J lost 0 bases. The CDR3 bases are TGTGCCAGCAGTGGACAGGGATTGAGCACAGATACGCAGTATTTT. Encoded protein: CASSGQGLSTDTQYF.

The chain joins TRBV30 to TRBJ2-6; 8 nucleotides agree with TRBD1. Trimming removed 5 bases from V and 0 bases from J; junction bases left unmatched: 9. The CDR3 consists of 17 residues. Per germline, CDR1 GTSNPN and CDR2 SVGIG (reference sequence). This CDR3 is CAWSFDRGPSGANVLTF. In nucleotides, the CDR3 is TGTGCCTGGTCCTTTGACAGGGGACCCTCTGGGGCCAACGTCCTGACTTTC.

The chain employs TRBV6-5 and TRBJ2-5, with 7 bases matching TRBD2. Germline V gives CDR1 MNHEY, CDR2 SVGAGI. V was clipped by 4 bases and J by 5 bases; unmatched bases: 13. The CDR3 length is 16 residues. CDR3 loop: CASSWGGPTNGETQYF. For the CDR3, the DNA is TGTGCCAGCAGTTGGGGGGGACCTACCAACGGGGAGACCCAGTACTTC.

The rearrangement joins TRBV6-6 to TRBJ1-2; 9 bases fit TRBD1. The germline CDR1 and CDR2 sequences are MNHNY and SVGAGI (reference sequence). Trimming at V came to 10 bases and at J to 4 bases, leaving 16 bases not matched to a gene. The CDR3 covers 16 residues. This chain's CDR3 is CAIATLNRGPVYGYTF. The CDR3 region has the DNA TGTGCCATCGCCACACTGAACAGGGGGCCGGTCTATGGCTACACCTTC.

Comments on this clone: An end of the junction differs from the germline gene, which may be a read error. The rearrangement links TRBV9 to TRBJ1-2; D is possibly TRBD1 (6 bases). Germline CDR1 and CDR2: SGDLS and YYNGEE. The CDR3 extends over 14 amino acids. Here the CDR3 DNA reads TGTGCCGGCAGCGCGGCCGGGACAATTTATGGCTACACCTTC. It is translated as CAGSAAGTIYGYTF.

The chain has TRBV27 and TRBJ2-2, with TRBD1 as a possible D gene (5 bases). Germline CDR1 MNHEY, CDR2 SMNVEV (reference sequence). CDR3 length: 14 residues. Trimming took 6 bases from V and 6 from J, leaving 14 bases between them. The CDR3 reads CASSLHKGSGELFF. CDR3 DNA: TGTGCCAGCAGCCTCCACAAGGGGTCCGGGGAGCTGTTTTTT.

This clone has just one count. The genes are TRBV15 and TRBJ2-7; 10 bases map to TRBD1. Unmatched junction bases numbered 3, after V lost 0 bases and J lost 4 bases. CDR1 and CDR2 from the germline V gene are LNHNV and YYDKDF (reference sequence). This CDR3 has 15 residues. The chain's CDR3 is CATSRETGGIYEQYF. The CDR3 DNA sequence: TGTGCCACCAGCAGAGAGACAGGGGGCATATACGAGCAGTACTTC.

A few counts support this clone. V gene TRBV5-1 combines with J gene TRBJ2-5; 9 positions match TRBD1. The J segment lost 4 bases and the V segment lost 7 bases, leaving 2 bases of the junction unmatched. From germline, CDR1 is SGHRS and CDR2 YFSETQ. CDR3 length equals 12 residues. DNA of the CDR3: TGCGCCAGCTGGACAGGGGCAGAGACCCAGTACTTC. Encoded protein: CASWTGAETQYF.

V and J are TRBV10-3 and TRBJ2-7; 11 nucleotides align to TRBD2. This CDR3 has 16 residues. Germline assignment: CDR1 ENHRY and CDR2 SYGVKD. J gave up 5 bases and V 4 bases, and 10 bases lay outside the gene matches. The CDR3 sequence: CAISGLTSGEINEQYF. CDR3 DNA sequence: TGTGCCATCAGTGGGCTGACTAGCGGGGAGATAAACGAGCAGTACTTC.

The chain is built from TRBV18 and TRBJ1-5; no clear D. Per the germline V gene, CDR1 is KGHSH and CDR2 is LQKENI. V was pared by 3 bases and J by 7 bases, with 10 bases between. This CDR3 contains 13 residues. The CDR3 sequence: CASSPGMGQPQHF. The CDR3 DNA is TGTGCCAGCTCACCGGGGATGGGGCAGCCCCAGCATTTT.

This clone was observed a few times. CDR3 region: CASATGGELFF. The DNA for the CDR3 is TGTGCCAGCGCCACCGGGGGGGAGCTGTTTTTT. V is TRBV6-6 and J is TRBJ2-2; D gene uncertain. This CDR3 is 11 amino acids long. Deletions cut 8 bases from V and 8 bases from J, with 9 bases between. Germline V gene lookup returns CDR1 MNHNY and CDR2 SVGAGI (reference sequence).

A few counts support this clone. The rearrangement uses TRBV2 and TRBJ2-1, with D perhaps TRBD1 (5 bases). Germline V gives CDR1 SNHLY, CDR2 FYNNEI. The CDR3 spans 14 residues. With 6 bases removed from V and 4 bases from J, the gap between germline ends came to 13 bases. The CDR3 here is CASRANTGYNEQFF. CDR3 DNA sequence: TGTGCCAGCAGAGCTAACACAGGTTACAATGAGCAGTTCTTC.

This clone was seen a handful of times. V usage is TRBV29-1 and J usage is TRBJ2-3, with D hard to call. The germline V gene encodes CDR1 SQVTM and CDR2 ANQGSEA. The CDR3 runs to 10 residues. V was shortened by 4 bases and J by 4 bases, with 3 bases between the two germline ends. The chain's CDR3 is CSVGPDTQYF. CDR3 nucleotide sequence: TGCAGCGTTGGTCCAGATACGCAGTATTTT.

This clone was counted a few times. The rearrangement uses TRBV29-1 and TRBJ2-7; D is uncertain. The CDR3 loop spans 12 amino acids. Trimming took off 5 bases at V and 2 bases at J, with 10 bases between the two ends. Germline V lookup: CDR1 SQVTM, CDR2 ANQGSEA. The CDR3 region is CSVWVGTYEQYF. The CDR3 DNA reads TGCAGCGTTTGGGTAGGGACCTACGAGCAGTACTTC.

This clone was seen a handful of times. The genes are TRBV30 and TRBJ2-6, with D perhaps matching TRBD1 (6 bases). V was pared by 2 bases and J by 1 base, with 12 bases between. Germline assignment: CDR1 GTSNPN and CDR2 SVGIG (reference sequence). This CDR3 is 16 amino acids long. The CDR3 nucleotides are TGTGCCTGGAGTTCGGCAGGGGTGTCTGGGGCCAACGTCCTGACTTTC. Amino acids: CAWSSAGVSGANVLTF.

The chain has TRBV29-1 and TRBJ2-3; TRBD1 aligns across 11 bases. Germline CDR1 is SQVTM and CDR2 is ANQGSEA. J was trimmed by 10 bases and V by 6 bases; bases with no gene match: 6. This CDR3 region has 12 residues. CDR3 coding DNA: TGCAGCGTACAAATGGACAGGGGGCCGCAGTATTTT. Translated, it gives CSVQMDRGPQYF.

The chain combines TRBV30 with TRBJ1-1; D remains unclear. The CDR3 extends over 13 amino acids. V lost 5 bases and J 4 bases, leaving 14 bases between the germline ends. The germline gives CDR1 GTSNPN, CDR2 SVGIG (reference sequence). The CDR3 DNA is TGTGCCTGGGGATCGGCGGTGGGCACTGAAGCTTTCTTT. Translation: CAWGSAVGTEAFF. The full variable domain, completed using reference TRBV30 and TRBJ1-1, is SQTIHQWPATLVQPVGSPLSLECTVEGTSNPNLYWYRQAAGRGLQLLFYSVGIGQISSEVPQNLSASRPQDRQFILSSKKLLLSDSGFYLCAWGSAVGTEAFFGQGTRLTVV.

This clone was seen a few times. This chain joins TRBV7-8 and TRBJ1-5; D is ambiguous. Trimming left V 5 bases short and J 6 bases short, with 17 bases between. Germline lookup yields CDR1 SGHVS and CDR2 FQNEAQ. This CDR3 is built from 15 residues. In DNA, the CDR3 is TGTGCCAGCAGCCCCAGGTGGGAAGGAGGTCAGCCCCAGCATTTT. This translates into CASSPRWEGGQPQHF.